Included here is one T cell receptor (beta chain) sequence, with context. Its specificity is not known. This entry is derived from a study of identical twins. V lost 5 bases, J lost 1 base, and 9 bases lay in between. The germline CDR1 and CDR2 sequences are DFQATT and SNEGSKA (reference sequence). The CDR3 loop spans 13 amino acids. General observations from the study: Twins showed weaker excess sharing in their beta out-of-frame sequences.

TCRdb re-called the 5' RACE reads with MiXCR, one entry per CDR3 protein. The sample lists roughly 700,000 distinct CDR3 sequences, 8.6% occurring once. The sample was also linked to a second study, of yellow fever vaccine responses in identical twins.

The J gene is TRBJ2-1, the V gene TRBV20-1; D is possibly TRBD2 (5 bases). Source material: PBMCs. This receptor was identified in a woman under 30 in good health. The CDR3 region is CSARGLSYNEQFF. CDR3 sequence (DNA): TGCAGTGCTCGTGGACTTTCCTACAATGAGCAGTTCTTC.